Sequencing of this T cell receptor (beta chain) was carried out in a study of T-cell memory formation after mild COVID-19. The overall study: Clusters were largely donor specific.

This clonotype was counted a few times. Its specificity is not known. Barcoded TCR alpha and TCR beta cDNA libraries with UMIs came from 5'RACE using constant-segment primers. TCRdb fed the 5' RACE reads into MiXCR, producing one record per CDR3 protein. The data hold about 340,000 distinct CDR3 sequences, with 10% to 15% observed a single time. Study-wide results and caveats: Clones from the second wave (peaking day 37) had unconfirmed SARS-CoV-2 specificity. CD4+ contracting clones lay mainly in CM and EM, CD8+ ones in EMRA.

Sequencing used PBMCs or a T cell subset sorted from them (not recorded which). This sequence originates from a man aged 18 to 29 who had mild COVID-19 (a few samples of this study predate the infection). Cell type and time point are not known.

The CDR3 DNA follows: TGTGCCAGCCAAGCGGGGGGGCCTGGGTACGAGCAGTACTTC. As protein: CASQAGGPGYEQYF. V is TRBV7-2 and J is TRBJ2-7; TRBD2 matches at 10 bases. Trimming at V came to 8 bases and at J to 4 bases, leaving 8 bases not matched to a gene. Germline V CDR1 and CDR2: SGHTA, FQGNSA. The CDR3 consists of 14 residues.